One and the same sample provided the 27 T cell receptor beta chains below, sequenced in a study of blood T cell repertoires in COVID-19 (dated by TCRdb to 2018 to 2021). The library was generated by the immunoSEQ multiplex PCR assay. TCRdb took this table from immuneACCESS and kept in-frame rearrangements with V and J called. Such tables lack part of the clones; where checked against another copy, unresolved V genes explain under half of the gap, and the rest is unexplained. The sample table contains roughly 300,000 clones; only one count was recorded for around four fifths of them. Approximately 1.3% of the sample is taken by the ten largest. Sequenced: peripheral blood. The receptors shown here come from a woman between 50 and 59 years old with acute or convalescent COVID-19.

V usage is TRBV2 and J usage is TRBJ2-2, with 7 bases that match TRBD1. The CDR3 is 15 residues long. CDR1 SNHLY and CDR2 FYNNEI come from the germline V gene. The V and J ends lost 6 bases and 0 bases, in that order; junction bases with no gene match: 4. The CDR3 region has the DNA TGTGCCAGCAGGCGACAGGGAACGAACACCGGGGAGCTGTTTTTT. Protein product: CASRRQGTNTGELFF. Full variable domain (outside the CDR3, taken from reference TRBV2 and TRBJ2-2): EPEVTQTPSHQVTQMGQEVILRCVPISNHLYFYWYRQILGQKVEFLVSFYNNEISEKSEIFDDQFSVERPDGSNFTLKIRSTKLEDSAMYFCASRRQGTNTGELFFGEGSRLTVL.

CDR3: CASSSPGGSSSYNEQFF. The CDR3, as DNA: TGTGCCAGCAGCTCCCCCGGAGGGTCGAGCTCCTACAATGAGCAGTTCTTC. The chain is built from TRBV7-2 and TRBJ2-1; a possible D gene is TRBD2 (6 bases). The germline CDR1 and CDR2 sequences are SGHTA and FQGNSA. The CDR3 is made up of 17 amino acids. V lost 4 bases and J 0 bases, leaving 16 bases between the germline ends. Together with reference TRBV7-2 and TRBJ2-1, the CDR3 gives the full variable domain: GAGVSQSPSNKVTEKGKDVELRCDPISGHTALYWYRQSLGQGLEFLIYFQGNSAPDKSGLPSDRFSAERTGGSVSTLTIQRTQQEDSAVYLCASSSPGGSSSYNEQFFGPGTRLTVL.

The chain joins TRBV11-2 to TRBJ2-7; TRBD2 might be the D (6 bases). The ends were cut back, 5 bases at V and 2 bases at J, with 16 bases in the middle. The CDR3 is 15 amino acids. Germline CDR1 and CDR2: SGHAT and FQNNGV. The CDR3 spells CASSSNRGEAYEQYF. In DNA, the CDR3 is TGTGCCAGCAGCAGCAACAGAGGGGAGGCCTACGAGCAGTACTTC.

The CDR3: CASLPTGAIFLGAFF. CDR3 DNA: TGTGCCAGCCTACCGACAGGGGCGATTTTTCTCGGAGCTTTCTTT. The rearrangement links TRBV2 to TRBJ1-1; TRBD1 aligns across 8 bases. This CDR3 region has 15 residues. Germline V gene lookup returns CDR1 SNHLY and CDR2 FYNNEI. V trimming: 8 bases; J trimming: 10 bases; junction bases outside the gene matches: 18.

The chain has TRBV7-8 and TRBJ2-1; TRBD2 matches 7 bases. The germline CDR1 and CDR2 sequences are SGHVS and FQNEAQ. The CDR3 extends over 18 amino acids. Losses at the gene ends were 6 bases for V and 0 bases for J; bases not matched to a gene: 14. The CDR3 DNA reads TGTGCCAGCAGTACTGGGTGGGGAGCGGGACTCTCCTACAATGAGCAGTTCTTC. Translated, it gives CASSTGWGAGLSYNEQFF.

The chain joins TRBV5-1 to TRBJ2-5; 11 bases align to TRBD1. The ends lost 3 bases at V and 5 bases at J; junction bases unmatched: 9. Germline V gene data show CDR1 as SGHRS and CDR2 as YFSETQ. CDR3 length: 16 residues. This CDR3 reads CASSSTGQGAGETQYF. CDR3 bases: TGCGCCAGCAGCTCTACAGGACAGGGGGCCGGGGAGACCCAGTACTTC.

V and J are TRBV2 and TRBJ2-2; perhaps TRBD1 as D (6 bases). The V gene lost 9 bases and the J gene lost 2 bases, with 16 bases spanning the gap. This CDR3 contains 15 residues. From germline, CDR1 is SNHLY and CDR2 FYNNEI. The CDR3 DNA follows: TGTGCCAGTCGAAGGGACACGATAAACACCGGGGAGCTGTTTTTT. Translation: CASRRDTINTGELFF.

The rearrangement joins TRBV24-1 to TRBJ2-1, with 7 positions matching TRBD2. The CDR3 totals 17 residues. V lost 4 bases, J lost 0 bases, and 8 bases stayed unmatched. CDR1 is KGHDR and CDR2 is SFDVKD in the germline V gene. This CDR3 reads CATSDPSGASSYNEQFF. Here the CDR3 DNA reads TGTGCCACCAGTGACCCAAGCGGGGCGAGCTCCTACAATGAGCAGTTCTTC.

This sequence joins TRBV21-1 and TRBJ2-7; TRBD2, the table's D call, lacks a check against the DNA. TRBV21-1 is reported as a pseudogene. This CDR3 is built from 13 residues. The CDR3 DNA reads as TGTGCCAGCAGCATTCGGGGGATCTACGAGCAGTACTTC. Translated: CASSIRGIYEQYF.

This sequence joins TRBV4-2 and TRBJ1-2; 7 positions match TRBD1. This CDR3 spans 13 amino acids. Germline values: CDR1 LGHNA, CDR2 YNFKEQ. J gave up 4 bases and V 1 base, and 0 bases lay outside the gene matches. The CDR3 here is CASSQGQGYGYTF. In nucleotides, the CDR3 is TGTGCCAGCAGCCAAGGACAGGGCTATGGCTACACCTTC.

The gene calls are TRBV6-5 and TRBJ2-5; 7 nucleotides match TRBD1. The CDR3 has 14 amino acids. With V trimmed by 5 bases and J by 2 bases, 5 bases remained unmatched. Looked up from germline, CDR1 is MNHEY and CDR2 is SVGAGI. CDR3 DNA: TGTGCCAGCAGTCCAGACAGGGTACAAGAGACCCAGTACTTC. Translating gives CASSPDRVQETQYF.

CDR3 in DNA: TGTGCCAGCAGCCCCGGGACTATCACAGATACGCAGTATTTT. It encodes CASSPGTITDTQYF. V usage is TRBV7-3 and J usage is TRBJ2-3, with 7 bases fitting TRBD2. The ends lost 5 bases at V and 2 bases at J; junction bases unmatched: 4. CDR1 and CDR2 from the germline V gene are SGHTA and FQGTGA. CDR3 size: 14 residues.

This chain connects TRBV19 to TRBJ2-3; TRBD2 agrees at 14 bases. Unmatched junction bases numbered 10, after V lost 7 bases and J lost 4 bases. CDR3 length equals 17 residues. Germline V lookup: CDR1 LNHDA, CDR2 SQIVND (reference sequence). The CDR3 loop is CASIPRGTSGGSDTQYF. The CDR3 DNA follows: TGTGCCAGTATCCCGAGGGGGACTAGCGGGGGCTCAGATACGCAGTATTTT. The variable domain in full, with the rest retrieved from reference TRBV19 and TRBJ2-3, is DGGITQSPKYLFRKEGQNVTLSCEQNLNHDAMYWYRQDPGQGLRLIYYSQIVNDFQKGDIAEGYSVSREKKESFPLTVTSAQKNPTAFYLCASIPRGTSGGSDTQYFGPGTRLTVL.

In regard to this clone: Other nucleotide sequences from this sample produce the same CDR3. The rearrangement joins TRBV19 to TRBJ1-5; 9 bases align to TRBD1. The CDR3 is 14 residues long. Germline CDR1 and CDR2: LNHDA and SQIVND (reference sequence). The V gene end was trimmed by 5 bases and the J gene end by 3 bases; junction bases not matched to a gene: 2. This chain's CDR3 is CASSRDRDNQPQHF. CDR3 coding DNA: TGTGCCAGTAGTCGGGACAGGGACAATCAGCCCCAGCATTTT.

The CDR3 loop is CASSSRRGYTF. Here the CDR3 DNA reads TGTGCCAGTAGCTCGAGGAGAGGCTACACCTTC. V and J are TRBV3-1 (or the pseudogene TRBV3-2) and TRBJ1-2; D is uncertain. The germline CDR1 and CDR2 sequences are LGHDT and YNNKEL (reference sequence). The CDR3 sequence is 11 residues long. Trimming stripped 9 bases from V and 8 bases from J, with 13 bases between.

V usage is TRBV5-1 and J usage is TRBJ2-3, with D perhaps matching TRBD1 (6 bases). Trimming removed 4 bases from V and 2 bases from J, with 14 bases in between. Germline V gene data show CDR1 as SGHRS and CDR2 as YFSETQ. The CDR3 runs 15 residues. The CDR3 DNA is TGCGCCAGCAGCCCGGGACAAACACTCACAGATACGCAGTATTTT. It specifies CASSPGQTLTDTQYF.

The chain is built from TRBV5-6 and TRBJ2-7, with a tentative D call TRBD2 (5 bases). Per the germline V gene, CDR1 is SGHDT and CDR2 is YYEEEE. CDR3 length equals 14 residues. With 0 bases removed from V and 3 bases from J, the gap between germline ends came to 10 bases. The CDR3 bases are TGTGCCAGCAGCTTGGTGTCGGGGATCTACGAGCAGTACGTC. Its translation is CASSLVSGIYEQYV.

This chain uses TRBV19 with TRBJ2-3; D might be TRBD1 (7 bases). CDR1 is LNHDA, CDR2 SQIVND, per germline (reference sequence). The CDR3 covers 13 residues. The germline V and J ends were trimmed by 10 bases and 6 bases, with 17 bases remaining between them. CDR3 amino acids: CATRQGGGDTQYF. CDR3 nucleotides: TGTGCCACTCGACAGGGTGGGGGGGATACGCAGTATTTT. Supplemented by reference TRBV19 and TRBJ2-3, the full variable domain reads DGGITQSPKYLFRKEGQNVTLSCEQNLNHDAMYWYRQDPGQGLRLIYYSQIVNDFQKGDIAEGYSVSREKKESFPLTVTSAQKNPTAFYLCATRQGGGDTQYFGPGTRLTVL.

V usage is TRBV6-6 and J usage is TRBJ2-2; TRBD2 aligns across 9 bases. The CDR3 extends over 14 amino acids. The V gene's germline CDR1 is MNHNY and CDR2 SVGAGI (reference sequence). V was clipped by 4 bases and J by 7 bases; unmatched bases: 4. This chain's CDR3 is CASSLAGVNGELFF. The CDR3 region has the DNA TGTGCCAGCAGTTTAGCGGGAGTGAACGGGGAGCTGTTTTTT.

Only one count was recorded for this clone. As DNA, the CDR3 is TGTGCCAGCAGAACAGGGGTTTACGGGGAGCTGTTTTTT. It translates to CASRTGVYGELFF. This chain uses TRBV7-3 with TRBJ2-2; 7 bases are a match to TRBD1. J was trimmed by 7 bases and V by 6 bases; bases with no gene match: 5. This CDR3 region has 13 residues. CDR1 SGHTA and CDR2 FQGTGA come from the germline V gene.

The chain links TRBV6-2 or TRBV6-3 to TRBJ1-5, with 7 bases aligning to TRBD1. The CDR3 loop spans 16 amino acids. Germline V gene lookup returns CDR1 MNHEY and CDR2 SVGEGT. V gave up 0 bases and J gave up 7 bases; unmatched junction bases: 9. The CDR3 reads CASSYSRDSGPQPQHF. CDR3 bases: TGTGCCAGCAGTTACTCCCGGGACAGCGGGCCGCAGCCCCAGCATTTT.

This chain uses TRBV7-9 with TRBJ1-2, with no clear D. The V end lost 6 bases, the J end lost 8 bases, and 13 bases lay between the germline ends. The CDR3 runs to 12 residues. Germline CDR1 SEHNR, CDR2 FQNEAQ (reference sequence). CDR3 loop: CASSPLEGGYTF. In DNA, the CDR3 is TGTGCCAGCAGTCCCTTGGAGGGAGGCTACACCTTC.

This clone came up a few times. V usage is TRBV10-3 and J usage is TRBJ2-7; 12 nucleotides align to TRBD2. After removal of 7 bases from V and 2 bases from J, the junction contained 12 bases not matched to a gene. CDR1 and CDR2 (germline): ENHRY, SYGVKD. This CDR3 has 17 residues. CDR3 protein: CAIKSSSASGRAYEQYF. The CDR3 DNA sequence: TGTGCCATCAAATCATCTTCCGCTAGCGGGAGGGCCTACGAGCAGTACTTC.

This rearrangement joins TRBV5-1 to TRBJ1-4; TRBD1 aligns across 10 bases. The CDR3 contains 16 residues. CDR1 SGHRS and CDR2 YFSETQ come from the germline V gene. J lost 5 bases, V lost 2 bases, and 6 bases had no gene match. CDR3 sequence reads: CASSLQPGQGNEKLFF. The CDR3 region has the DNA TGCGCCAGCAGCTTACAACCGGGACAGGGGAATGAAAAACTGTTTTTT.

This sequence joins TRBV29-1 and TRBJ1-2; 7 bases are shared with TRBD1. The CDR3 contains 12 residues. Trimming removed 3 bases from V and 10 bases from J; junction bases left unmatched: 8. The germline V gene encodes CDR1 SQVTM and CDR2 ANQGSEA. This CDR3 reads CSVDRTGRSYTF. The CDR3 DNA is TGCAGCGTTGATCGGACAGGTAGATCCTACACCTTC.

The table lists this clone with a count of one. The same CDR3 arises from other DNA sequences in this sample as well. The chain joins TRBV27 to TRBJ2-5, with a tentative D call TRBD2 (6 bases). The CDR3 loop spans 13 amino acids. CDR1 and CDR2 (germline): MNHEY, SMNVEV (reference sequence). Trimming stripped 6 bases from V and 4 bases from J, with 12 bases between. The DNA of the CDR3 is TGTGCCAGCAGCCTGACTAGTGGAGAGACCCAGTACTTC. It translates to CASSLTSGETQYF.

V is TRBV3-1 (or the pseudogene TRBV3-2) and J is TRBJ1-1; maybe TRBD1 (6 bases). V was cut by 1 base and J by 11 bases, with 14 bases left in between. This CDR3 spans 13 amino acids. Germline CDR1 and CDR2: LGHDT and YNNKEL (reference sequence). CDR3 in DNA: TGTGCCAGCAGCCAAGGTCGTGACAGGCCGGCTTTCTTT. The encoded protein is CASSQGRDRPAFF.